This TCR beta chain was found in a study of blood T cell repertoires in COVID-19. Assay used: immunoSEQ multiplex PCR; TCRdb lists only in-frame clones, some missing. The sample includes under 250,000 clones, over 65% seen only once; the top ten take roughly 2.7%. V trimming: 3 bases; J trimming: 11 bases; junction bases outside the gene matches: 7. The CDR3 runs to 16 residues. Germline V gene sequence: CDR1 LGHDT, CDR2 YNNKEL (reference sequence). The rearrangement uses TRBV3-1 (or the pseudogene TRBV3-2) and TRBJ2-1, with 16 positions matching TRBD2. The clonotype comes from a woman aged 70 to 79 with active or convalescent COVID-19. Material for sequencing was peripheral blood. The CDR3 spells CASSHVGLAGGLKQFF. The CDR3 bases are TGTGCCAGCAGCCATGTGGGACTAGCGGGAGGGTTGAAGCAGTTCTTC.